The 20 T cell receptor beta chains in this list originate from one sample, sequenced in a study of blood T cell repertoires in COVID-19. Only in-frame clones appear in the TCRdb table, and some are missing; sequencing was by immunoSEQ multiplex PCR. There are some 45,000 clones in the sample; roughly 87% occur only once, and 15% lies in the top ten. Sequenced input: peripheral blood. The receptors derive from a man aged 55 to 70 with active COVID-19.

This chain connects TRBV7-9 to TRBJ2-1; D possibly corresponds to TRBD2 (5 bases). CDR1 and CDR2 (germline): SEHNR, FQNEAQ (reference sequence). The V and J ends lost 3 bases and 5 bases respectively, with 14 bases between them. The CDR3 is made up of 15 amino acids. The DNA of the CDR3 is TGTGCCAGCAGCTTTCGGGGTGCCCAGAACAATGAGCAGTTCTTC. Encoded protein: CASSFRGAQNNEQFF.

The rearrangement uses TRBV24-1 and TRBJ2-1, with D perhaps matching TRBD2 (6 bases). The CDR3 consists of 15 residues. CDR1 KGHDR and CDR2 SFDVKD come from the germline V gene. Deletions cut 4 bases from V and 6 bases from J, with 15 bases between. As DNA, the CDR3 is TGTGCCACCAGTGACTTGGGACTCCCACCCAATGAGCAGTTCTTC. This codes for CATSDLGLPPNEQFF.

This chain connects TRBV3-1 (or the pseudogene TRBV3-2) to TRBJ2-7; a possible D gene is TRBD2 (5 bases). CDR1 LGHDT and CDR2 YNNKEL come from the germline V gene (reference sequence). The CDR3 is 13 amino acids. The germline V and J ends were trimmed by 5 bases and 3 bases, with 11 bases remaining between them. This chain's CDR3 is CASSSTRNYEQYF. CDR3 DNA: TGTGCCAGCAGCTCAACTAGAAACTACGAGCAGTACTTC.

The V and J genes are TRBV27 and TRBJ2-7; TRBD2 aligns across 8 bases. This CDR3 contains 15 residues. The junction had 5 bases not matched to a gene; V was cut back by 4 bases and J by 0 bases. Germline-derived CDR1 and CDR2 are MNHEY and SMNVEV (reference sequence). The CDR3 nucleotides are TGTGCCAGCAGTTCACGACTAGCGCTCTCCTACGAGCAGTACTTC. This encodes CASSSRLALSYEQYF.

The chain has TRBV18 and TRBJ2-1, with D perhaps matching TRBD2 (6 bases). The germline V and J ends were trimmed by 3 bases and 4 bases, with 13 bases remaining between them. The CDR3 is 15 residues long. The V gene's germline CDR1 is KGHSH and CDR2 LQKENI. In DNA, the CDR3 is TGTGCCAGCTCACCGGACGGGGGTAATTACAATGAGCAGTTCTTC. It encodes CASSPDGGNYNEQFF. Using reference TRBV18 and TRBJ2-1 for the parts outside the CDR3, the full variable domain is NAGVMQNPRHLVRRRGQEARLRCSPMKGHSHVYWYRQLPEEGLKFMVYLQKENIIDESGMPKERFSAEFPKEGPSILRIQQVVRGDSAAYFCASSPDGGNYNEQFFGPGTRLTVL.

As for this clone: The DNA is omitted, as the CDR3 cannot be located on it reliably, and the CDR3 follows TCRdb's listing. The gene calls are TRBV2 and TRBJ2-1; TRBD1 was called by the table and not checked on the DNA. CDR1 and CDR2 (germline): SNHLY, FYNNEI. Ends included, the CDR3 has 11 residues. The CDR3 spells CASVAQGTRFF.

This chain links TRBV7-9 with TRBJ2-2; 10 bases map to TRBD1. Germline values: CDR1 SEHNR, CDR2 FQNEAQ (reference sequence). This CDR3 has 16 residues. The trim removed 8 bases at V and 4 bases at J, leaving 10 bases unmatched. CDR3 coding DNA: TGTGCCAGCGGCCCCGACAGGGGGCGCAGCACCGGGGAGCTGTTTTTT. This sequence encodes CASGPDRGRSTGELFF.

This clone appeared a single time. The chain uses TRBV28 and TRBJ1-1; 7 bases match TRBD1. In germline, CDR1 is MDHEN, CDR2 SYDVKM. The length of the CDR3 is 15 residues. V lost 3 bases and J lost 5; bases outside the gene matches: 9. The CDR3 DNA follows: TGTGCCAGCAGTTTCGCAATGGCAGGGGGGACTGAAGCTTTCTTT. This codes for CASSFAMAGGTEAFF.

This chain links TRBV5-3 with TRBJ2-7; 7 bases align to TRBD2. TRBV5-3 is filed as an ORF, its function uncertain. CDR3 size: 15 residues. Losses at the gene ends were 4 bases for V and 2 bases for J; bases not matched to a gene: 9. CDR3 amino acids: CARSPAGTTAYEQYF. The CDR3 nucleotides are TGTGCCAGAAGCCCAGCCGGGACTACCGCCTACGAGCAGTACTTC.

The chain uses TRBV3-1 (or the pseudogene TRBV3-2) and TRBJ2-3, with TRBD1 matching over 9 bases. Germline values: CDR1 LGHDT, CDR2 YNNKEL (reference sequence). The CDR3 sequence is 16 residues long. J lost 6 bases, V lost 4 bases, and 11 bases had no gene match. CDR3 nucleotides: TGTGCCAGCAGCCCCCGACGGGACAGGGCCTTGGATACGCAGTATTTT. As protein: CASSPRRDRALDTQYF.

This clone came up a few times. The V and J genes are TRBV5-1 and TRBJ1-3; no definite D call. The CDR3 runs to 13 residues. The V end was cut by 1 base, the J end by 4 bases, with 6 bases between. Germline loops: CDR1 SGHRS, CDR2 YFSETQ. DNA of the CDR3: TGCGCCAGCAGCTTGAACTTCGGAAACACCATATATTTT. It is translated as CASSLNFGNTIYF.

The chain carries TRBV3-1 (or the pseudogene TRBV3-2) and TRBJ2-1; 9 nucleotides match TRBD2. The CDR3 runs to 16 residues. Per the germline V gene, CDR1 is LGHDT and CDR2 is YNNKEL (reference sequence). Losses at the gene ends were 1 base for V and 10 bases for J; bases not matched to a gene: 11. The CDR3 loop is CASSQATLAGAGEQFF. The DNA for the CDR3 is TGTGCCAGCAGCCAAGCGACTTTAGCGGGAGCTGGGGAGCAGTTCTTC.

This rearrangement joins TRBV21-1 to TRBJ2-3; the table's D call TRBD1 went unverified against the DNA. TRBV21-1 is a known pseudogene. The CDR3 consists of 15 residues. The CDR3 here is CASSKGGQVPDTQYF. The CDR3 DNA reads as TGTGCCAGCAGCAAAGGGGGACAGGTCCCAGATACGCAGTATTTT.

V is TRBV2 and J is TRBJ1-1, with a weak D call TRBD1 (5 bases). Per the germline V gene, CDR1 is SNHLY and CDR2 is FYNNEI. CDR3 size: 12 residues. The V and J ends lost 7 bases and 4 bases respectively, with 10 bases between them. In DNA, the CDR3 is TGTGCCAGCATGCGGGACCGCACTGAAGCTTTCTTT. This gives the protein CASMRDRTEAFF.

The chain employs TRBV18 and TRBJ2-1; the match to TRBD2 covers 8 bases. Trimming at V came to 0 bases and at J to 8 bases, leaving 9 bases not matched to a gene. The V gene's germline CDR1 is KGHSH and CDR2 LQKENI. The CDR3 loop spans 16 amino acids. The CDR3 loop reads CASSPPFREGRDEQFF. The CDR3 DNA reads TGTGCCAGCTCACCACCGTTTCGGGAGGGCCGCGATGAGCAGTTCTTC.

V gene TRBV28 combines with J gene TRBJ1-2; the D gene is possibly TRBD1 (6 bases). This CDR3 is built from 13 residues. The germline gives CDR1 MDHEN, CDR2 SYDVKM. The V end lost 2 bases, the J end lost 2 bases, and 6 bases lay between the germline ends. The CDR3 region is CASSLTGNYGYTF. In DNA form, the CDR3 reads TGTGCCAGCAGTTTAACAGGGAACTATGGCTACACCTTC.

The V and J genes are TRBV29-1 and TRBJ2-1; D is possibly TRBD1 (5 bases). Germline V gives CDR1 SQVTM, CDR2 ANQGSEA. The CDR3 runs 13 residues. With 3 bases removed from V and 4 bases from J, the gap between germline ends came to 10 bases. CDR3 amino acids: CSVERQPYNEQFF. The CDR3 bases are TGCAGCGTTGAGAGACAGCCGTACAATGAGCAGTTCTTC.

V is TRBV7-8 and J is TRBJ2-7; tentative D call: TRBD2 (5 bases). V lost 2 bases and J lost 1, with 9 bases in between. Germline V gene sequence: CDR1 SGHVS, CDR2 FQNEAQ. This CDR3 spans 14 amino acids. As DNA, the CDR3 is TGTGCCAGCAGCTTAACCGGGGAATCCTACGAGCAGTACTTC. As protein: CASSLTGESYEQYF.

The rearrangement joins TRBV9 to TRBJ2-5; TRBD2 matches at 8 bases. Trimming took 2 bases from V and 5 from J; bases not matched to a gene: 8. Germline lookup yields CDR1 SGDLS and CDR2 YYNGEE. The CDR3 covers 15 residues. DNA of the CDR3: TGTGCCAGCAGCGTTAGCGGGAACTCAGCGGAGACCCAGTACTTC. Protein product: CASSVSGNSAETQYF.

The chain uses TRBV3-1 (or the pseudogene TRBV3-2) and TRBJ2-5, with 11 bases aligning to TRBD2. The ends lost 1 base at V and 5 bases at J; junction bases unmatched: 12. In germline, CDR1 is LGHDT, CDR2 YNNKEL (reference sequence). CDR3 length: 18 amino acids. CDR3 region: CASSQGSLAGGRGETQYF. The CDR3 coding sequence is TGTGCCAGCAGCCAAGGTTCGCTAGCGGGGGGTCGGGGGGAGACCCAGTACTTC.